This T cell receptor (beta chain) was profiled in a study of T cell responses to AZD1222 COVID-19 vaccine. Study outcomes and limitations: AZD1222 recipients seropositive at baseline numbered only six or seven.

Germline values: CDR1 SGHTA, CDR2 FQGNSA. The CDR3 length is 15 residues. The ends were cut back, 1 base at V and 0 bases at J, with 9 bases in the middle. Note on this clone: Its antigen remains unknown.

Using immunoSEQ multiplex PCR, the repertoire was profiled, and TCRdb retains in-frame clones only, with some absent. The sample holds 100,000 to 150,000 clones, 88% seen once. This chain links TRBV7-2 with TRBJ1-2; possible D gene TRBD1, 5 bases. The source was peripheral blood, collected on day 0 of AZD1222 vaccination. This sequence originates from an adult in good health. CDR3 bases: TGTGCCAGCAGCTTAGGAGGGGCCTCTAACTATGGCTACACCTTC. Its protein is CASSLGGASNYGYTF.